The subject of this entry is one T cell receptor (beta chain). This clonotype was seen a handful of times. What antigen it recognizes has not been identified. Base qualities are not provided; no much larger clone lies one nucleotide away. These data belong to a study of vaccination and CD4 T cells after COVID-19 (dated by TCRdb to about 2022). Looking at the study overall: The convalescent cohort included six males and four females, with two Hispanic individuals, seven Caucasians, two Asians and one multiracial person. Each participant got two doses of either the Pfizer-BioNTech BNT162b2 vaccine (n=8) or the Moderna mRNA-1273 vaccine (n=2). Post-COVID blood samples from convalescent patients were collected a median of roughly 100 days after diagnosis, with a range of roughly 30 to 161 days. Post-vaccine blood samples were obtained a median of approximately 70 days after the second vaccine dose, with a range of roughly 12 to 250 days. Overlapping spike peptide pools from SARS-CoV-2 and from the common cold coronaviruses HCoV-NL63, HCoV-OC43 and HCoV-229E were used as culture stimuli. In control cultures, a CEFX viral epitope pool was used as positive control, an HIV-1 Nef peptide pool was used as negative control, or no peptide was added. In 10 COVID-19 convalescent patients and a few infection-naive healthy vaccine recipients, researchers compared the spike-specific CD4+ TCR repertoire from before mRNA vaccination with the repertoire from after. An earlier paper using these donors assessed, at the TCR clonotype level, memory CD4+ T cell crossreactivity between SARS-CoV-2 and common cold coronavirus spike proteins.

The V and J ends are trimmed by 5 bases and 5 bases, leaving 24 bases between them. The germline V gene gives CDR1 as SGHVS and CDR2 as FQNEAQ. The CDR3 has 17 amino acids, counting the end cysteine and phenylalanine. Just CDR3 DNA is preserved here, 51 bases in frame from base 1. Preparation of the library involved PCR. TCR sequencing of DNA from cultured CD4+ T cells used the Oncomine TCR Beta short-read assay at the Johns Hopkins FTIC core. The QIAamp micro DNA kit was used to extract genomic DNA from the cultured CD4+ T cells. The Oncomine TCR Beta libraries from cultured CD4+ T cells were pooled using unique dual indexes and then sequenced on an Illumina iSeq 100. Regarding the original processing steps: Non-productive sequences were removed, and CDR3s not starting with C, not ending with F or W, or shorter than 7 amino acids were discarded. Antigen-specific clonotypes were identified using the MANAFEST web application through comparison of peptide-stimulated wells with reference and other culture wells. To be called positive, a clone needed an FDR below 0.05, an odds ratio above 5, and a productive frequency above 0.1% in at least two of three replicate wells. A clonotype was classed as cross-reactive if the clonotype showed significant expansion both in SARS-CoV-2 spike wells and in at least one common cold coronavirus spike condition. Using R version 3.6.1, CDR3 homology was evaluated through Levenshtein distances (stringdist) along with unrooted phylogenetic trees (ape). The raw public data were reprocessed by TCRdb itself: fastp quality trimming at Q25, MiXCR clonotype calling, in-frame beta chains only. Duplicate CDR3 protein sequences are folded into a single record with the most common DNA and genes. The V and J calls, along with clone size, are taken from TCRdb and not from the paper's own processing. The sample table holds under 5,500 distinct CDR3 sequences, of which roughly 63% were seen once. The ten largest clones add up to approximately 33% of the sample.

The treatment or condition label of this sample denotes: approximately 9-day PBMC culture with coronavirus spike peptide pools or control peptides (ViraFEST assay). CD4+ T cells from unexposed donors were collected before the COVID-19 pandemic (2011-2018). The ViraFEST assay, used in the study, expanded antigen-specific T cells with peptide pools and then identified the expanded clonotypes through TCR sequencing. Over 1.5 million PBMCs per well were cultured in IMDM with roughly 5.2% human AB serum and 8.5 to 10 IU/ml IL-2, plus 10 ug/ml peptide pools. On days 3 and 7, half of the culture medium was replaced with fresh IL-2-containing medium. Once the cells had been in culture for around 10 days, the EasySep CD4+ T cell isolation kit was used to isolate CD4+ T cells by negative selection. As far as cell numbers permitted, CD4+ T cells from unexposed donors were tested for reactivity against SARS-CoV-2 S and N as well as four spike pools from common cold coronaviruses. PBMCs were separated from whole blood using Ficoll-Paque Plus gradient centrifugation and then either used fresh or cryopreserved at -140C. Each culture condition was generally run in triplicate wells. Leukapheresis product for the unexposed donors was purchased commercially.

Paper-wide results and their limitations: Relatively few convalescent patients were included in the study, and early timepoints after natural infection were not analyzed. Although the median number of SARS-CoV-2-reactive clonotypes went up from roughly 22 after infection to roughly 40 after vaccination, the increase was not significant. Of the vaccine-specific clones in convalescent patients, 304 of 307, or nearly all, reacted only to SARS-CoV-2 spike and did not cross-react with common cold coronaviruses. Among the post-vaccine SARS-CoV-2-reactive clones in convalescent patients, a median about 86% showed up only after vaccination, which suggests vaccine-specific priming.

The sequence came from a human donor in good health. The chain was built from TRBV7-8 and TRBJ1-2; a tentative D match to TRBD1 spans 6 bases. Sequencing was carried out using CD4+ T cells from blood, cultured in vitro. The nucleotide sequence is TGTGCCAGCAGCCCGCGATACACAGGGAGGGACTCGTATGGCTACACCTTC. This encodes CASSPRYTGRDSYGYTF.